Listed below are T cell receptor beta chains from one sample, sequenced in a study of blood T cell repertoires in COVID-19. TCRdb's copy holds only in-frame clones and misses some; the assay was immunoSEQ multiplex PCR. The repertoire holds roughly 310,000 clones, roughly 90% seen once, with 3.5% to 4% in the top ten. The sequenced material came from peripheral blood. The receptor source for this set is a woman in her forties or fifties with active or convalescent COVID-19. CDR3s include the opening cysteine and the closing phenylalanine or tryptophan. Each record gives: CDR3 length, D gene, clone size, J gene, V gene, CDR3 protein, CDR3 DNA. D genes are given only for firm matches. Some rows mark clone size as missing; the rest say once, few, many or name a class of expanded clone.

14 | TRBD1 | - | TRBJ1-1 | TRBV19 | CASSRQGMNTEAFF | TGTGCCAGTAGTCGACAGGGTATGAACACTGAAGCTTTCTTT
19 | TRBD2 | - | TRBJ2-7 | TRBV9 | CASSVEASGKYSSSYEQYF | TGTGCCAGCAGCGTAGAAGCTAGCGGGAAATATTCGAGCTCCTACGAGCAGTACTTC
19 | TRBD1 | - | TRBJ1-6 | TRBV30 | CAWSLRGQGFPSYNSPLHF | TGTGCCTGGAGTCTCCGGGGACAGGGTTTTCCTAGCTATAATTCACCCCTCCACTTT
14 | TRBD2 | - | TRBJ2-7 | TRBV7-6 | CASSPQTSGAEQYF | TGTGCCAGCAGCCCCCAGACTAGCGGGGCCGAGCAGTACTTC
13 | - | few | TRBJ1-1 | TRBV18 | CASSPQGWTEAFF | TGTGCCAGCTCACCCCAGGGGTGGACTGAAGCTTTCTTT
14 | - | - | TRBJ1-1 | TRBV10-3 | CAISENSLYTEAFF | TGTGCCATCAGTGAGAACAGCCTCTACACTGAAGCTTTCTTT
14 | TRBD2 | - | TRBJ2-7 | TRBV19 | CASRTSGASYEQYF | TGTGCCAGTCGGACTAGCGGAGCTTCCTACGAGCAGTACTTC
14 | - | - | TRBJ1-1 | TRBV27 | CASSYQGLSTEAFF | TGTGCCAGCAGTTATCAGGGTTTGAGCACTGAAGCTTTCTTT
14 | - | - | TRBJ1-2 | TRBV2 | CASRPRTDIYGYTF | TGTGCCAGCAGACCTAGGACGGACATCTATGGCTACACCTTC
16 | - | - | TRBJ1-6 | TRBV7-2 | CASSSYAGKVNSPLHF | TGTGCCAGCAGCTCGTACGCGGGGAAGGTTAATTCACCCCTCCACTTT
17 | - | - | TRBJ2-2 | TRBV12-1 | CASSHRYRGLNTGELFF | TGTGCCAGCAGCCATAGATACAGGGGCCTGAACACCGGGGAGCTGTTTTTT
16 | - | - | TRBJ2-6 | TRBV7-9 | CASSAYTGTGANVLTF | TGTGCCAGCAGCGCCTACACAGGGACTGGGGCCAACGTCCTGACTTTC
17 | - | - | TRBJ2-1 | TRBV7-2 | CASSLGTRGKGLNEQFF | TGTGCCAGCAGCTTAGGAACTCGGGGGAAGGGCCTCAATGAGCAGTTCTTC
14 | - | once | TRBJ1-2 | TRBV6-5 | CASRPETGLYGYTF | TGTGCCAGCAGGCCCGAGACAGGTCTCTATGGCTACACCTTC
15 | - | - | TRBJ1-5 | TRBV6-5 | CASSYLGHSNQPQHF | TGTGCCAGCAGTTACCTCGGACATAGCAATCAGCCCCAGCATTTT
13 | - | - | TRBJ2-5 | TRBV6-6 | CASISSLQETQYF | TGTGCCAGCATTTCCAGTCTCCAAGAGACCCAGTACTTC
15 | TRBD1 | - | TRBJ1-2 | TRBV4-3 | CASSPRPDRHAGYTF | TGCGCCAGCAGCCCCAGGCCGGACAGGCATGCGGGCTACACCTTC
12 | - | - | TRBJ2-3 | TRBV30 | CARNEGQNTQYF | TGTGCCCGGAATGAGGGCCAGAATACGCAGTATTTT
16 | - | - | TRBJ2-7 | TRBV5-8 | CASSLGGDPHFYEQYF | TGTGCCAGCAGCTTGGGCGGGGACCCTCATTTCTACGAGCAGTACTTC
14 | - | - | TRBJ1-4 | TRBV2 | CASRPESVSEKLFF | TGTGCCAGCAGACCTGAGTCCGTTAGTGAAAAACTGTTTTTT